The 27 T cell receptor beta chains below were found in one sample sequenced in a study of shared clonotypes between healthy human individuals. Profiled with immunoSEQ multiplex PCR; TCRdb holds only in-frame clones, not every one. Among some 500,000 clones listed, around 96% were seen once. The source material was naive CD4+ T cells sorted from blood. The subset denotes: CD45RA+ positively selected. These receptors were obtained from a young woman in good health.

The chain is built from TRBV27 and TRBJ1-2; D perhaps matches TRBD1 (5 bases). The CDR3 sequence is 13 residues long. CDR1 MNHEY and CDR2 SMNVEV come from the germline V gene (reference sequence). The V end was cut by 2 bases, the J end by 4 bases, with 8 bases between. The CDR3 coding sequence is TGTGCCAGCAGTTTAACCAGGGCCTATGGCTACACCTTC. Its translation is CASSLTRAYGYTF.

CDR3 bases: TGTGCCAGTAGTACTTCTCAGGGGGCTAGCCAGCCCCAGCATTTT. The encoded protein is CASSTSQGASQPQHF. The chain joins TRBV19 to TRBJ1-5, with 8 bases fitting TRBD1. Germline V gene data show CDR1 as LNHDA and CDR2 as SQIVND (reference sequence). V was clipped by 4 bases and J by 7 bases; unmatched bases: 9. The CDR3 totals 15 residues.

The chain couples TRBV18 to TRBJ1-1; D might be TRBD1 (6 bases). Trimming stripped 5 bases from V and 3 bases from J, with 19 bases between. Looked up from germline, CDR1 is KGHSH and CDR2 is LQKENI. The CDR3 spans 16 residues. The CDR3 here is CASSLNPLGGYTEAFF. The DNA of the CDR3 is TGTGCCAGCTCATTAAATCCCCTGGGGGGCTACACTGAAGCTTTCTTT.

The V call is TRBV9, the J call TRBJ2-3, with D tentatively TRBD2 (6 bases). Trimming removed 5 bases from V and 8 bases from J, with 18 bases in between. The CDR3 consists of 14 residues. The germline gives CDR1 SGDLS, CDR2 YYNGEE. Written as DNA, the CDR3 is TGTGCCAGCAGGGGGGACGGGAGTAGCGGTACGCAGTATTTT. Amino acid sequence: CASRGDGSSGTQYF.

The chain combines TRBV7-3 with TRBJ2-6; possibly TRBD1 for D (5 bases). CDR1 and CDR2 from the germline V gene are SGHTA and FQGTGA. The germline V and J ends were trimmed by 0 bases and 2 bases, with 11 bases remaining between them. This CDR3 is 17 amino acids long. The CDR3 DNA is TGTGCCAGCAGCTTAACGGGTCCAGGGACTGGGGCCAACGTCCTGACTTTC. Its translation is CASSLTGPGTGANVLTF.

The rearrangement joins TRBV6-5 to TRBJ2-3, with 9 bases lining up with TRBD2. J was trimmed by 8 bases and V by 2 bases; bases with no gene match: 5. Germline V CDR1 and CDR2: MNHEY, SVGAGI. The CDR3 has 14 amino acids. The CDR3 sequence: CASSYAGLASTQYF. The CDR3 DNA follows: TGTGCCAGCAGTTACGCCGGACTAGCGAGTACGCAGTATTTT.

The gene calls are TRBV19 and TRBJ2-1, with D maybe TRBD1 (5 bases). The V gene's germline CDR1 is LNHDA and CDR2 SQIVND (reference sequence). The CDR3 is 15 amino acids. V lost 6 bases, J lost 3 bases, and 15 bases lay in between. The CDR3 DNA follows: TGTGCCAGTAGGAATCACAGGAAACTCTACAATGAGCAGTTCTTC. Encoded protein: CASRNHRKLYNEQFF.

The chain is built from TRBV6-6 and TRBJ1-1; possibly TRBD1 for D (6 bases). The CDR3 has 15 amino acids. CDR1 is MNHNY and CDR2 is SVGAGI in the germline V gene (reference sequence). Trimming pared 2 bases from V and 4 bases from J, leaving 14 bases between. This chain's CDR3 is CASSYVGIGGTEAFF. CDR3 in DNA: TGTGCCAGCAGTTACGTGGGGATAGGGGGCACTGAAGCTTTCTTT.

The chain uses TRBV6-1 and TRBJ1-3; D remains ambiguous. The germline gives CDR1 MNHNS, CDR2 SASEGT. Between the trimmed V and J ends, which lost 2 bases and 0 bases, there was a span of 14 bases. The length of the CDR3 is 17 residues. CDR3 sequence: CASSEPLGEASGNTIYF. The CDR3 DNA is TGTGCCAGCAGTGAACCATTGGGTGAAGCCTCTGGAAACACCATATATTTT.

This chain connects TRBV9 to TRBJ2-3; maybe TRBD1 (6 bases). V lost 2 bases to trimming and J lost 5 bases, with 12 bases between them. CDR3 length: 14 residues. CDR1 is SGDLS, CDR2 YYNGEE, per germline. The DNA of the CDR3 is TGTGCCAGCAGCGTTCGACCAGGGGAAGATACGCAGTATTTT. This codes for CASSVRPGEDTQYF.

V gene TRBV18 combines with J gene TRBJ1-1, with a tentative D call TRBD1 (5 bases). The ends were cut back, 0 bases at V and 3 bases at J, with 8 bases in the middle. The CDR3 runs to 14 residues. The germline gives CDR1 KGHSH, CDR2 LQKENI. CDR3 in amino acids: CASSPPRGDTEAFF. CDR3 nucleotide sequence: TGTGCCAGCTCACCACCGAGAGGGGACACTGAAGCTTTCTTT.

A remark on this clone: Additional DNA sequences in this sample encode the identical CDR3. The CDR3: CASSSGTSYEQYF. The CDR3 DNA sequence: TGTGCCAGCAGTTCCGGGACTAGCTACGAGCAGTACTTC. The chain recombines TRBV6-5 with TRBJ2-7; TRBD2 matches at 8 bases. CDR3 size: 13 residues. V lost 4 bases and J lost 3; bases outside the gene matches: 2. Germline V gene data show CDR1 as MNHEY and CDR2 as SVGAGI.

This chain joins TRBV28 and TRBJ2-7; TRBD1 might be the D (5 bases). This CDR3 has 16 amino acids. Looked up from germline, CDR1 is MDHEN and CDR2 is SYDVKM. Trimming took 2 bases from V and 2 from J, leaving 16 bases between them. The chain's CDR3 is CASSLGAWGSTYEQYF. DNA of the CDR3: TGTGCCAGCAGTTTAGGGGCGTGGGGCAGTACCTACGAGCAGTACTTC.

The gene calls are TRBV27 and TRBJ1-1; 9 bases fit TRBD1. The germline V gene encodes CDR1 MNHEY and CDR2 SMNVEV (reference sequence). The V segment lost 1 base and the J segment 5 bases; nucleotides outside the gene matches: 5. The CDR3 runs to 15 residues. CDR3 DNA sequence: TGTGCCAGCAGTTTATTAGGGACAGGGACAACTGAAGCTTTCTTT. Amino acid sequence: CASSLLGTGTTEAFF.

Comment on this clone: A junction boundary mismatches the germline segment, possibly from a read error. The chain couples TRBV6-1 to TRBJ2-3; no clear D. CDR1 is MNHNS and CDR2 is SASEGT in the germline V gene. This CDR3 contains 13 residues. CDR3 sequence reads: CASREEIPDTQYF. In DNA form, the CDR3 reads TGTGCCAGCAGGGAAGAGATCCCAGATACGCAGTATTTT.

The CDR3 region is CASSAGTGDYEQYF. CDR3 in DNA: TGTGCCAGCTCAGCCGGGACAGGGGACTACGAGCAGTACTTC. V and J are TRBV18 and TRBJ2-5, with 10 bases identical to TRBD1. Matching the DNA end better, TRBJ2-7 makes the J call doubtful. Germline lookup yields CDR1 KGHSH and CDR2 LQKENI. This CDR3 contains 14 residues.

This clone was recorded once. The rearrangement links TRBV6-6 to TRBJ2-5, with TRBD1 matching over 8 bases. TRBJ2-7 explains the end of the DNA better; the J call may be wrong. The CDR3 extends over 14 amino acids. Germline V gene sequence: CDR1 MNHNY, CDR2 SVGAGI (reference sequence). The CDR3 protein is CASSYVTGEDEQYF. The CDR3, as DNA: TGTGCCAGCAGTTACGTGACAGGGGAGGACGAGCAGTACTTC.

This clone came up once. The chain couples TRBV6-1 to TRBJ1-2, with D hard to call. V lost 8 bases and J lost 4, with 17 bases in between. In germline, CDR1 is MNHNS, CDR2 SASEGT. CDR3 length equals 14 residues. The CDR3 here is CASFFPGWVYGYTF. The CDR3 nucleotides are TGTGCCAGCTTTTTCCCAGGTTGGGTCTATGGCTACACCTTC.

This chain connects TRBV7-9 to TRBJ2-7, with TRBD1 matching 7 bases. Germline trimming cut 4 bases from V and 0 bases from J; bases unmatched to any gene: 6. From germline, CDR1 is SEHNR and CDR2 FQNEAQ (reference sequence). The CDR3 contains 15 residues. CDR3 amino acids: CASSSLGQNSYEQYF. The CDR3 coding sequence is TGTGCCAGCAGCTCACTGGGACAGAACTCCTACGAGCAGTACTTC.

The rearrangement uses TRBV15 and TRBJ2-5; no firm D call. The DNA end lines up better with TRBJ2-7; the J call may be wrong. Germline V CDR1 and CDR2: LNHNV, YYDKDF (reference sequence). There are 13 residues in the CDR3. The CDR3 coding sequence is TGTGCCACCAGCAGAGATATCTCCTACGAGCAGTACTTC. It encodes CATSRDISYEQYF.

This chain uses TRBV6-1 with TRBJ1-2; D unclear. The V gene's germline CDR1 is MNHNS and CDR2 SASEGT. The CDR3 length is 14 residues. V lost 8 bases and J lost 8, with 21 bases in between. The CDR3: CASSRPAQPSGYTF. Here the CDR3 DNA reads TGTGCCAGCTCCCGGCCCGCGCAGCCCAGCGGCTACACCTTC.

The chain uses TRBV5-1 and TRBJ1-3; D is ambiguous. The CDR3 length is 15 residues. CDR1 and CDR2 from the germline V gene are SGHRS and YFSETQ. Trimming removed 6 bases at V and 4 bases at J, with 17 bases between. DNA for the CDR3: TGCGCCAGCACGCGGGAGGGCCTGAGAGGAAACACCATATATTTT. It encodes CASTREGLRGNTIYF.

The rearrangement links TRBV19 to TRBJ1-1; D gene ambiguous. V was shortened by 0 bases and J by 5 bases, with 10 bases between the two germline ends. The CDR3 is 14 amino acids. Germline loops: CDR1 LNHDA, CDR2 SQIVND (reference sequence). The CDR3 DNA follows: TGTGCCAGTAGTATAGAGGACGTCGGAACTGAAGCTTTCTTT. Its protein is CASSIEDVGTEAFF. Combining the CDR3 with reference TRBV19 and TRBJ1-1 gives the whole variable domain DGGITQSPKYLFRKEGQNVTLSCEQNLNHDAMYWYRQDPGQGLRLIYYSQIVNDFQKGDIAEGYSVSREKKESFPLTVTSAQKNPTAFYLCASSIEDVGTEAFFGQGTRLTVV.

This clone was counted once. The V and J genes are TRBV7-2 and TRBJ1-2; a possible D gene is TRBD1 (6 bases). CDR1 and CDR2 (germline): SGHTA, FQGNSA. The length of the CDR3 is 15 residues. V was pared by 5 bases and J by 3 bases, with 16 bases between. CDR3 coding DNA: TGTGCCAGCAGCCCCGGGGGCATGAAACACTATGGCTACACCTTC. Amino acids: CASSPGGMKHYGYTF.

About this clone itself: This same CDR3 is encoded by further DNA sequences in the sample. The J gene is TRBJ2-7, the V gene TRBV11-2, with D possibly being TRBD2 (6 bases). The CDR3 length is 12 residues. Germline V lookup: CDR1 SGHAT, CDR2 FQNNGV. The V end was cut by 3 bases, the J end by 3 bases, with 6 bases between. The CDR3 sequence: CASSFSGYEQYF. CDR3 bases: TGTGCCAGCAGCTTTAGCGGCTACGAGCAGTACTTC.

The chain is built from TRBV5-1 and TRBJ2-3; perhaps TRBD2 as D (6 bases). The CDR3 totals 13 residues. Trimming took off 9 bases at V and 1 base at J, with 12 bases between the two ends. The germline V gene has CDR1 SGHRS and CDR2 YFSETQ. The CDR3 region is CAITIAGTDTQYF. The CDR3 DNA reads as TGCGCCATCACCATAGCGGGCACAGATACGCAGTATTTT.

The chain recombines TRBV15 with TRBJ2-1; TRBD2 is a possible D gene (6 bases). V dropped 0 bases and J dropped 4 bases, with 28 bases sitting between them. Germline V CDR1 and CDR2: LNHNV, YYDKDF (reference sequence). The length of the CDR3 is 21 residues. CDR3 sequence (DNA): TGTGCCACCAGCAGAGATCGAAAGGACGTTGTCGCTAGCGCTAGATACAATGAGCAGTTCTTC. It specifies CATSRDRKDVVASARYNEQFF.